These 8 T cell receptor beta chains originate from one sample sequenced in a study of cytomegalovirus exposure and HLA in healthy donors. TCRdb's copy holds only in-frame clones and misses some; the assay was immunoSEQ multiplex PCR. The data show around 220,000 clones, around 88% seen once. What was sequenced was PBMCs. These receptors were collected from a woman in her late teens or twenties in good health and CMV-seronegative.

This chain uses TRBV15 with TRBJ2-1; 14 bases align to TRBD2. V trimming: 3 bases; J trimming: 12 bases; junction bases outside the gene matches: 7. The germline CDR1 and CDR2 sequences are LNHNV and YYDKDF (reference sequence). CDR3 length: 15 residues. CDR3 DNA: TGTGCCACCAGCAGGTCCGGACTAGCGGGAGGCTCGCAGTTCTTC. Residues: CATSRSGLAGGSQFF.

The V gene is TRBV19, the J gene TRBJ1-5, with 8 bases that match TRBD1. The CDR3 is 16 amino acids. Trimming took 1 base from V and 4 from J; bases not matched to a gene: 6. CDR1 is LNHDA, CDR2 SQIVND, per germline (reference sequence). CDR3 nucleotides: TGTGCCAGTAGTATAGGGGTGGGACAGGAAAATCAGCCCCAGCATTTT. Its protein product is CASSIGVGQENQPQHF.

The chain is built from TRBV6-5 and TRBJ1-2; 7 bases are a match to TRBD1. Germline values: CDR1 MNHEY, CDR2 SVGAGI. The CDR3 runs 15 residues. V gave up 0 bases and J gave up 1 base; unmatched junction bases: 2. The CDR3 loop is CASSYSNRGNYGYTF. The CDR3 nucleotides are TGTGCCAGCAGTTACTCGAACAGGGGTAACTATGGCTACACCTTC.

J is TRBJ2-1 and V is TRBV7-2, with 8 bases identical to TRBD1. The length of the CDR3 is 16 residues. Trimming removed 5 bases from V and 4 bases from J; junction bases left unmatched: 10. Germline V lookup: CDR1 SGHTA, CDR2 FQGNSA. The CDR3 DNA follows: TGTGCCAGCAGCCAACGCTCAGGACAGGGTTACAATGAGCAGTTCTTC. Translated, it gives CASSQRSGQGYNEQFF.

The genes are TRBV15 and TRBJ1-5, with a weak D call TRBD1 (6 bases). CDR3 length: 14 amino acids. Germline-derived CDR1 and CDR2 are LNHNV and YYDKDF (reference sequence). Deletions cut 5 bases from V and 0 bases from J, with 8 bases between. DNA for the CDR3: TGTGCCACCAGCGGACAGAATAGCAATCAGCCCCAGCATTTT. Protein: CATSGQNSNQPQHF.

The chain combines TRBV5-4 with TRBJ1-3; the D gene is possibly TRBD1 (6 bases). The CDR3 loop spans 15 amino acids. Trimming removed 3 bases at V and 0 bases at J, with 10 bases between. Germline V gene lookup returns CDR1 SGHNT and CDR2 YYREEE (reference sequence). In nucleotides, the CDR3 is TGTGCCAGCAGCTATGGACAGAGCTCTGGAAACACCATATATTTT. As protein: CASSYGQSSGNTIYF.

The rearrangement links TRBV5-1 to TRBJ2-1, with D possibly matching TRBD1 (5 bases). V was pared by 3 bases and J by 2 bases, with 12 bases between. CDR1 and CDR2 (germline): SGHRS, YFSETQ. The CDR3 has 15 residues. The CDR3 bases are TGCGCCAGCAGCTACGGGCAGGGTGCCTACAATGAGCAGTTCTTC. The encoded protein is CASSYGQGAYNEQFF.

In this sample, this clone turned up once. The rearrangement joins TRBV4-3 to TRBJ2-2, with D maybe TRBD1 (7 bases). V was trimmed by 4 bases and J by 5 bases, leaving 11 bases between them. The CDR3 is 14 amino acids. Germline CDR1 reads LGHNA; CDR2 reads YSLEER. The CDR3 protein is CASSRSGGTGELFF. The CDR3 DNA reads TGCGCCAGCAGCCGATCAGGGGGGACCGGGGAGCTGTTTTTT.